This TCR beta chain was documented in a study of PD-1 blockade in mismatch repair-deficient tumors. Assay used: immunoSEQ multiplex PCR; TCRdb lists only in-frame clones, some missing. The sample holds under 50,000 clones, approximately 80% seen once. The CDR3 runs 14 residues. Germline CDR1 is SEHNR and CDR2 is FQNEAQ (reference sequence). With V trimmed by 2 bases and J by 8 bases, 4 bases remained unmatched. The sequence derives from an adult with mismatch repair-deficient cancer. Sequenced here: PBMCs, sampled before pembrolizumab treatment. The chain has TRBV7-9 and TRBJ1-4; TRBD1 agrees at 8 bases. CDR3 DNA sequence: TGTGCCAGCAGCTTACCACAGGGGGAGGAAAAACTGTTTTTT. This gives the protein CASSLPQGEEKLFF.